This TCR beta chain was retrieved from a study of lymphopenia after photon versus proton radiotherapy. Data came from immunoSEQ multiplex PCR; TCRdb stores just in-frame clones and leaves some out. Of about 15,000 clones listed, about nine tenths are singletons. CDR1 SQVTM and CDR2 ANQGSEA come from the germline V gene. CDR3 length: 15 residues. V shed 5 bases and J shed 3 bases, with 19 bases lying between them. In the case of this clone: Its antigen is still unknown.

Findings of the study overall: Only patients who died were analyzed for survival; proton advantage is unproven.

The rearrangement uses TRBV29-1 and TRBJ1-1; possibly TRBD1 for D (6 bases). The sequence was collected from a man in his sixties or seventies with pancreatic cancer. The sequences come from peripheral blood, collected from a patient treated with proton-based radiotherapy. CDR3 DNA sequence: TGCAGCGTTTTTCCCTCACAGGGCCCTGACACTGAAGCTTTCTTT. Translating gives CSVFPSQGPDTEAFF.